This note documents a single T cell receptor (beta chain) sequence. These data are taken from a study of blood T cell repertoires in COVID-19. For the study at large: Samples taken during acute and convalescent COVID-19 were collected in the United States, Italy and Spain.

Participants were aged about 18 to 95 years, lived in around 22 US areas, and enrolled virtually. The repertoire was sequenced with immunoSEQ multiplex PCR; TCRdb's copy has only in-frame clones and lacks some. The sample consists of some 320,000 clones, over 85% of them appearing once. Trimming pared 0 bases from V and 4 bases from J, leaving 13 bases between. The CDR3 spans 15 residues. Germline assignment: CDR1 LGHNA and CDR2 YSLEER. The specimen was PBMCs or T cells enriched from blood (not recorded which). V gene TRBV4-3 combines with J gene TRBJ2-7; unclear D gene. The clonotype was recovered from a man in his fifties or sixties who had recovered from COVID-19. CDR3 nucleotides: TGCGCCAGCAGCCAAGATTTTAGCAGTTCGTACGAGCAGTACTTC. Amino acids: CASSQDFSSSYEQYF.